A selection of T cell receptor beta chains follows, all from one sample in a study of STAT5B mutations in CD4+ large granular lymphocyte leukemia. TCRdb's table, derived via immunoSEQ multiplex PCR, lists solely in-frame clones and lacks some. The sample carries 32,000 or so clones, roughly nine tenths recorded once. The sample was CD4+ T cells from blood buffy coats. These TCRs come from a human donor in good health. CDR3s include the opening cysteine and the closing phenylalanine or tryptophan. A D gene is named only where the DNA matches it firmly. Clone size is given for some rows only: seen once, a few or many times, or a class if the clone is expanded.

v_call	d_call	clone_size	j_call	cdr3_length	cdr3_nt	cdr3_aa
TRBV4-3	-	-	TRBJ2-1	15	TGCGCCAGCAGCCAAGAATTTAGCCGGAACAATGAGCAGTTCTTC	CASSQEFSRNNEQFF
TRBV29-1	-	once	TRBJ2-7	14	TGCAGCGTTGCCGTTTCAGGGGACTCCTACGAGCAGTACTTC	CSVAVSGDSYEQYF
TRBV28	-	-	TRBJ2-6	15	TGTGCCAGCAGTTTAGCCAGCTCTGGGGCCAACGTCCTGACTTTC	CASSLASSGANVLTF
TRBV18	TRBD1	-	TRBJ1-1	16	TGTGCCAGCTCGCCAAATAGCGTGACAGGGGGAACTGAAGCTTTCTTT	CASSPNSVTGGTEAFF
TRBV5-1	TRBD2	-	TRBJ2-3	19	TGCGCCAGCAGCTTGGCCTTGACTAGCGGGAGGCCTAGCACAGATACGCAGTATTTT	CASSLALTSGRPSTDTQYF
TRBV6-6	-	-	TRBJ1-1	16	TGTGCCAGCACCCAAACCATTAAGGGTTACATCGCTGAAGCTTTCTTT	CASTQTIKGYIAEAFF
TRBV4-1	TRBD2	-	TRBJ2-1	17	TGCGCCAGCAGCCAAGAAGGGGCTAGCGGGGGACAAAATGAGCAGTTCTTC	CASSQEGASGGQNEQFF
TRBV5-8	TRBD1	few	TRBJ1-2	16	TGTGCCAGCAGCTCCCTGAGGACAGGGGGGGGCTATGGCTACACCTTC	CASSSLRTGGGYGYTF
TRBV5-6	-	-	TRBJ1-2	13	TGTGCCAGCAGCTTGGGAGGGCGAGAGGGCTACACCTTC	CASSLGGREGYTF
TRBV6-1	TRBD1	-	TRBJ2-2	14	TGTGCCAGCAGGGTGACAGGGGGAACCGGGGAGCTGTTTTTT	CASRVTGGTGELFF
TRBV19	-	-	TRBJ1-5	13	TGTGCCAGTAGTATATTAGCCAATCAGCCCCAGCATTTT	CASSILANQPQHF
TRBV18	-	few	TRBJ1-2	14	TGTGCCAGCTCACCGTTCCGGGACGACTATGGCTACACCTTC	CASSPFRDDYGYTF
TRBV28	TRBD2	-	TRBJ2-3	17	TGTGCCAGCACCCTGGCATTAGGAGCGGGGACCACAGATACGCAGTATTTT	CASTLALGAGTTDTQYF
TRBV11-2	TRBD2	-	TRBJ2-3	16	TGTGCCAGCAGCCAAGGGACTAGCGCGATCACAGATACGCAGTATTTT	CASSQGTSAITDTQYF
TRBV7-2	TRBD1	-	TRBJ2-3	16	TGTGCCAGCAGTGAGCGGCCCCCCCAGGGGGCAGATACGCAGTATTTT	CASSERPPQGADTQYF
TRBV7-9	TRBD1	-	TRBJ2-3	14	TGTGCCAGCAGCCCGGGACAGGGAGGAGATACGCAGTATTTT	CASSPGQGGDTQYF
TRBV29-1	-	once	TRBJ2-1	16	TGCAGCGTTACGATTCGGGTGAGGACAACAACCAATGAGCAGTTCTTC	CSVTIRVRTTTNEQFF
TRBV25-1	-	-	TRBJ1-5	13	TGTGCCAGCAACGGTGGGGCGGGTCAGCCCCAGCATTTT	CASNGGAGQPQHF
TRBV5-5	-	-	TRBJ1-5	15	TGTGCCAGCAGCTTACAATACAGGGGCAATCAGCCCCAGCATTTT	CASSLQYRGNQPQHF
TRBV28	-	-	TRBJ1-2	15	TGTGCCAGCAGTTTCTTGGCCAGGGCTAACTATGGCTACACCTTC	CASSFLARANYGYTF
TRBV18	TRBD2	-	TRBJ2-3	15	TGTGCCAGCTCACCACCTAGCGGGAGCACAGATACGCAGTATTTT	CASSPPSGSTDTQYF
TRBV28	TRBD1	-	TRBJ1-1	12	TGTGCCAGCAGATCATCAGGGGGCCGGGCTTTCTTT	CASRSSGGRAFF
TRBV5-4	-	-	TRBJ2-3	15	TGTGCCAGCAGCTTGGGCGGGGCTAGCACAGATACGCAGTATTTT	CASSLGGASTDTQYF
TRBV5-1	TRBD2	-	TRBJ2-7	14	TGCGCCAGCAGCTCTAGCGGGGGCCGTCACGAGCAGTACTTC	CASSSSGGRHEQYF
TRBV6-5	TRBD2	-	TRBJ2-1	16	TGTGCCAGCAGTTACACGGGACTAGCAGAAAACAATGAGCAGTTCTTC	CASSYTGLAENNEQFF
TRBV28	-	-	TRBJ2-5	13	TGTGCCAGCAAAGGGGGGAACCAAGAGACCCAGTACTTC	CASKGGNQETQYF
TRBV7-2	-	-	TRBJ2-7	15	TGTGCCAGCAGCCCCGCCGCCCAAAGCTCCTACGAGCAGTACTTC	CASSPAAQSSYEQYF
TRBV19	-	-	TRBJ1-5	16	TGTGCCAGTAGTATAGGGGGCTCCCGAAGCAATCAGCCCCAGCATTTT	CASSIGGSRSNQPQHF
TRBV10-3	-	-	TRBJ2-3	14	TGTGCCATCTCCGATTCGTCAGACACAGATACGCAGTATTTT	CAISDSSDTDTQYF
TRBV11-1	TRBD1	-	TRBJ2-1	13	TGTGCCAGCAGCTCTGCAGGGGGTCATGAGCAGTTCTTC	CASSSAGGHEQFF
TRBV5-1	-	-	TRBJ1-2	15	TGCGCCAGCAGCCAACCACAGTTCCCTAACTATGGCTACACCTTC	CASSQPQFPNYGYTF
TRBV5-6	-	-	TRBJ2-3	14	TGTGCCAGCAGCTTTTTACAGCTCACAGATACGCAGTATTTT	CASSFLQLTDTQYF
TRBV7-8	TRBD2	once	TRBJ2-1	16	TGTGCCAGCAGCCCCGGAGCTAGCGGGAGTGGCAATGAGCAGTTCTTC	CASSPGASGSGNEQFF
TRBV4-2	TRBD1	-	TRBJ1-4	14	TGTGCCAGCAGCCACGGACAGGGCGAAGATAAACTGTTTTTT	CASSHGQGEDKLFF
TRBV27	-	-	TRBJ1-3	18	TGTGCCAGCAGTCCTTGGTATCTGGGCATCAGCTCTGGAAACACCATATATTTT	CASSPWYLGISSGNTIYF